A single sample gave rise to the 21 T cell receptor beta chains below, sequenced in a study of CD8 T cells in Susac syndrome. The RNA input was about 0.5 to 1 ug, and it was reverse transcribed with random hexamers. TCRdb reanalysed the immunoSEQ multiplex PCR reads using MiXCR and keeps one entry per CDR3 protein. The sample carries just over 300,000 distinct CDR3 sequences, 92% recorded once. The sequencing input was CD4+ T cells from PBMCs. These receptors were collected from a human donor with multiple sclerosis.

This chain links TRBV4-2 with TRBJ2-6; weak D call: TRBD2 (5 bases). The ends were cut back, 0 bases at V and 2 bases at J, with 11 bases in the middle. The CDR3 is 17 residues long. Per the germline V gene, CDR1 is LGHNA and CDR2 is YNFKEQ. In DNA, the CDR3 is TGTGCCAGCAGCCAAGATGGGAGCGTGGCTGGGGCCAACGTCCTGACTTTC. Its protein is CASSQDGSVAGANVLTF.

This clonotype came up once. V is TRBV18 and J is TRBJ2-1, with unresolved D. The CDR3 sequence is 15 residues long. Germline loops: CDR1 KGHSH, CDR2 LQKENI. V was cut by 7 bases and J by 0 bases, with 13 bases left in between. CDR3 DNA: TGTGCCAGCTTTGGTGGTGGAGTCTCCTACAATGAGCAGTTCTTC. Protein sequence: CASFGGGVSYNEQFF.

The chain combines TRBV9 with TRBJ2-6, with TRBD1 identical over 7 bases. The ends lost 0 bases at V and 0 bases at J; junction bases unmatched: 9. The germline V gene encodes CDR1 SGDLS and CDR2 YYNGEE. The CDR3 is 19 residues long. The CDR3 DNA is TGTGCCAGCAGCGTAGACACAGGGACAGTCCCCTCTGGGGCCAACGTCCTGACTTTC. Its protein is CASSVDTGTVPSGANVLTF. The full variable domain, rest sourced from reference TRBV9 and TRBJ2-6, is DSGVTQTPKHLITATGQRVTLRCSPRSGDLSVYWYQQSLDQGLQFLIQYYNGEERAKGNILERFSAQQFPDLHSELNLSSLELGDSALYFCASSVDTGTVPSGANVLTFGAGSRLTVL.

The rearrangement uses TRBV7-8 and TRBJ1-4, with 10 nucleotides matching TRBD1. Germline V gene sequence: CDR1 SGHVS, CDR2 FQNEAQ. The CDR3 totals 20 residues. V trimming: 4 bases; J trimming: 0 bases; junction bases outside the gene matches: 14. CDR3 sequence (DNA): TGTGCCAGCAGCTATCAACGGGTGGACAGGGGGATTCCAACTAATGAAAAACTGTTTTTT. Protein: CASSYQRVDRGIPTNEKLFF.

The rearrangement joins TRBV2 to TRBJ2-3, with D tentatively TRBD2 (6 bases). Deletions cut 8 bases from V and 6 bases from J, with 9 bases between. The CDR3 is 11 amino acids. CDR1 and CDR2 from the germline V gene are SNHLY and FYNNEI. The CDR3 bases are TGTGCCAGCTTTCGGGAGGATACGCAGTATTTT. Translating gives CASFREDTQYF.

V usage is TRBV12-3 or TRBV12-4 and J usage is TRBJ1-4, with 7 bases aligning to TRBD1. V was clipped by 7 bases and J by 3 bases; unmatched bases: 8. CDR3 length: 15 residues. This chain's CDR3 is CASTSTGAPNEKLFF. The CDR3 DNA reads TGTGCCAGCACCTCAACAGGGGCCCCTAATGAAAAACTGTTTTTT.

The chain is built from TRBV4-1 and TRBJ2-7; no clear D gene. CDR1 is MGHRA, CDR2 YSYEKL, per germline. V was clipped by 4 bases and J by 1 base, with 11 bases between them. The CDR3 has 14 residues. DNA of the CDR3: TGCGCCAGCAGCCCGCAGTTCCGGTCCTACGAGCAGTACTTC. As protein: CASSPQFRSYEQYF.

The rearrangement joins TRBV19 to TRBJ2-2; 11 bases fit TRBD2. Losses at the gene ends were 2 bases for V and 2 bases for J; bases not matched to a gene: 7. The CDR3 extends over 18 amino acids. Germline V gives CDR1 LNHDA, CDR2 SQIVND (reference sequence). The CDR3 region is CASSIHEGLAANTGELFF. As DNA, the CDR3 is TGTGCCAGTAGTATACACGAGGGACTAGCGGCTAACACCGGGGAGCTGTTTTTT.

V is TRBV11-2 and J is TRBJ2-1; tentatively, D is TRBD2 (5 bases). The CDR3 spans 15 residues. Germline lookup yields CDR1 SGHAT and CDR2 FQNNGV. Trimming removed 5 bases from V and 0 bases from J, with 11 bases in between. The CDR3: CASSQRSSSYNEQFF. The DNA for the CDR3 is TGTGCCAGCAGCCAGCGGTCTAGCTCCTACAATGAGCAGTTCTTC.

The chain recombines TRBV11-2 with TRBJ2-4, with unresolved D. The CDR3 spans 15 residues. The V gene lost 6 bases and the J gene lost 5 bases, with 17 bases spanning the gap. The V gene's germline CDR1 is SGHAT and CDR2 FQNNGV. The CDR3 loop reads CASSLVGNAENIQYF. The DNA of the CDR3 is TGTGCCAGCAGTCTAGTCGGTAATGCTGAAAACATTCAGTACTTC.

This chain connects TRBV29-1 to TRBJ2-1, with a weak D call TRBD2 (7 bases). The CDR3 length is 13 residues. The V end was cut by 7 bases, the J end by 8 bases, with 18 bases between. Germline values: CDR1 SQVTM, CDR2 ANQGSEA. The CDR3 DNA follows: TGCAGCGCCGACCCGGGGGGCCCCGATGAGCAGTTCTTC. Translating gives CSADPGGPDEQFF.

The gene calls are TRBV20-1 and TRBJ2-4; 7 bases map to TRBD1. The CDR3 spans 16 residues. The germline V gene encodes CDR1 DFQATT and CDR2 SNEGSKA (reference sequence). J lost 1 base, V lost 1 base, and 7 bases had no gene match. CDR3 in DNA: TGCAGTGCTAGAGTTGGACAACAGGGGGCCAAAAACATTCAGTACTTC. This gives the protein CSARVGQQGAKNIQYF.

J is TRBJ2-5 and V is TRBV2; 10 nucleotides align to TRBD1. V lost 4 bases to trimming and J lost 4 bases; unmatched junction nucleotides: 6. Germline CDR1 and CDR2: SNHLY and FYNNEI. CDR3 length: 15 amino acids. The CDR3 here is CASSAGTGVGETQYF. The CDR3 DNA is TGTGCCAGCAGTGCTGGGACAGGGGTGGGAGAGACCCAGTACTTC.

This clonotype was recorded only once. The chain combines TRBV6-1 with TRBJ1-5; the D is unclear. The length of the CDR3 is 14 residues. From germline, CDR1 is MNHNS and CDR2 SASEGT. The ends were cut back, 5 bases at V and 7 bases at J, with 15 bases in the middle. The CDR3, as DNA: TGTGCCAGCAGTACAAGTGAGGGATGGCAGCCCCAGCATTTT. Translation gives CASSTSEGWQPQHF.

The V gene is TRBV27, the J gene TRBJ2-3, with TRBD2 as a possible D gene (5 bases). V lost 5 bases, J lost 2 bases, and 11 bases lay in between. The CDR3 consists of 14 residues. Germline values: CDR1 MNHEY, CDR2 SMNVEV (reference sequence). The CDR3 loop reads CASSRRGYTDTQYF. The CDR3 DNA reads TGTGCCAGCAGTCGGAGAGGGTACACAGATACGCAGTATTTT.

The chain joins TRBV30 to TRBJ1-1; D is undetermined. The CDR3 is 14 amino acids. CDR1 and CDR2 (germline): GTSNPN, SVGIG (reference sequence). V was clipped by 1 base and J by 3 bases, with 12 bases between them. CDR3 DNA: TGTGCCTGGAGTGAGGGTACTTCCGACACTGAAGCTTTCTTT. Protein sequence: CAWSEGTSDTEAFF.

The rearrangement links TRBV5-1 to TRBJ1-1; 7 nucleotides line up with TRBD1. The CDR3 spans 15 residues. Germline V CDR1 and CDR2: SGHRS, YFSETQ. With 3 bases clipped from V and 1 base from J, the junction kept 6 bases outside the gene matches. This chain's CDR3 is CASSSGGRENTEAFF. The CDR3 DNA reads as TGCGCCAGCAGCTCAGGGGGACGGGAGAACACTGAAGCTTTCTTT.

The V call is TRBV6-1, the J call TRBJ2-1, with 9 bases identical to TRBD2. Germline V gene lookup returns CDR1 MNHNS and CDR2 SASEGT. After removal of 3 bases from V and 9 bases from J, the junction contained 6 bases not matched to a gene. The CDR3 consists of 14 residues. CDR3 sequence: CASSDRLAGSEQFF. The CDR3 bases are TGTGCCAGCAGTGATCGGCTAGCGGGGAGTGAGCAGTTCTTC.

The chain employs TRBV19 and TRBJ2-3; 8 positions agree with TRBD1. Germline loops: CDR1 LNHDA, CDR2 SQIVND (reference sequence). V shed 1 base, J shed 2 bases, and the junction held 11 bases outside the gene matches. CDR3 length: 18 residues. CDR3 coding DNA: TGTGCCAGTAGTATAGGGGCAGGGGGCCTTATCACCACAGATACGCAGTATTTT. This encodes CASSIGAGGLITTDTQYF. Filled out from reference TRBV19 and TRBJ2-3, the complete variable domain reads DGGITQSPKYLFRKEGQNVTLSCEQNLNHDAMYWYRQDPGQGLRLIYYSQIVNDFQKGDIAEGYSVSREKKESFPLTVTSAQKNPTAFYLCASSIGAGGLITTDTQYFGPGTRLTVL.

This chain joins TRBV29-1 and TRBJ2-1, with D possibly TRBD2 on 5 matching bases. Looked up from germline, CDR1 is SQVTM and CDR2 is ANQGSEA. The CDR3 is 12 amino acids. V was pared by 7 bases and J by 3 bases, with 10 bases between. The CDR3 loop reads CSAERDYNEQFF. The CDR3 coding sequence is TGCAGCGCCGAACGGGACTACAATGAGCAGTTCTTC.

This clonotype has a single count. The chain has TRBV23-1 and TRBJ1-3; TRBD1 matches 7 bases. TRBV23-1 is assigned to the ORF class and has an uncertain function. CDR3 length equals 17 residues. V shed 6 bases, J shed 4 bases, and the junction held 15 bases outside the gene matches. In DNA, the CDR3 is TGCGCCAGCAGCCAAAAGGGGGCCAGGGACTCGGGAAACACCATATATTTT. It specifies CASSQKGARDSGNTIYF.